This T cell receptor beta chain was identified during a study of glioma-infiltrating T cells after dendritic cell vaccination. The CDR3 totals 16 residues. J gave up 5 bases and V 2 bases, and 11 bases lay outside the gene matches. The germline V gene encodes CDR1 MDHEN and CDR2 SYDVKM. Time point in this sample: after dendritic cell vaccination, including at tumor progression/relapse. The protocol was immunoSEQ multiplex PCR, while the TCRdb copy is restricted to in-frame clones and leaves out a portion. This table has approximately 92,000 clones, over 80% appearing once. V gene TRBV28 combines with J gene TRBJ1-2, with 7 bases aligning to TRBD1. This TCR was recovered from a human donor with glioblastoma. The material sequenced was blood, taken after dendritic cell vaccination. The chain's CDR3 is CASSLTDRVRTYGYTF. The CDR3 bases are TGTGCCAGCAGTTTAACTGACAGGGTACGGACTTATGGCTACACCTTC.